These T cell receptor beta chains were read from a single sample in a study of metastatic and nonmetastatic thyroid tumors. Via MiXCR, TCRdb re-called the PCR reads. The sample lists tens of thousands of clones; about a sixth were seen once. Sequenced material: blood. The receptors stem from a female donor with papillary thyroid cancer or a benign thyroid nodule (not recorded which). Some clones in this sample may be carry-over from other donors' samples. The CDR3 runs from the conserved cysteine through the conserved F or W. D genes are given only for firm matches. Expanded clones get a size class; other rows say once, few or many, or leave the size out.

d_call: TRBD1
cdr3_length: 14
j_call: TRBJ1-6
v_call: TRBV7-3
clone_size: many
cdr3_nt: TGTGCCAGCAGCTACGGGACAGGCAATTCACCCCTCCACTTT
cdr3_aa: CASSYGTGNSPLHF

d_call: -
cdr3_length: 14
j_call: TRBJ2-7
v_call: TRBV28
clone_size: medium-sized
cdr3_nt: TGTGCCAGCAGTGCAGGGTATTCATCCTTCGAGCAGTACTTC
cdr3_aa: CASSAGYSSFEQYF

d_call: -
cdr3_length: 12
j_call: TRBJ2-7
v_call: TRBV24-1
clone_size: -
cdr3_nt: TGTGCCACCAGTGATTTTGGCCGCGAGCAGTACTTC
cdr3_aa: CATSDFGREQYF

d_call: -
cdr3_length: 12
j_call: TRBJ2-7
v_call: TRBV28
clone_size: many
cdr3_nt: TGTGCCAGCAGTTTCTTGGCGGGCGAGCAGTACTTC
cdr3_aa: CASSFLAGEQYF

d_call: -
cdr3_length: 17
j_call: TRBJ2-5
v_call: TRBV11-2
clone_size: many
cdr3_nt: TGTGCCAGCAGCTCCCCTCACTTGAGGCACCCTCGGGAGACCCAGTACTTC
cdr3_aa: CASSSPHLRHPRETQYF

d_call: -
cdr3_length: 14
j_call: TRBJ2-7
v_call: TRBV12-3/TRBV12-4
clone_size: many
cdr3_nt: TGTGCCAGCAGTTTGAGTCAGGGAGGAGGCGAGCAGTATTTC
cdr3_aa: CASSLSQGGGEQYF

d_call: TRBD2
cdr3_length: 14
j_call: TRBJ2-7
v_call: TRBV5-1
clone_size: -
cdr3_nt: TGCGCCAGCGGACCTTCATCGGGAGGGGGCGAGCAGTACTTC
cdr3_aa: CASGPSSGGGEQYF

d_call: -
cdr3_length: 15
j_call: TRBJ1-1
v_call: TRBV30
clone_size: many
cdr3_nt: TGTGCCTGGAGTGTGATCTATGGTAAGAACACTGAAGCTTTCTTT
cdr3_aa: CAWSVIYGKNTEAFF

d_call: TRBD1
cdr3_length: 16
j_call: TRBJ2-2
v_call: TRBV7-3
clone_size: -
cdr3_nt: TGTGCCAGCAGCCCCTCCGGTACAGGGGTCACCGGTGAGCTGTTTTTT
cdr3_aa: CASSPSGTGVTGELFF

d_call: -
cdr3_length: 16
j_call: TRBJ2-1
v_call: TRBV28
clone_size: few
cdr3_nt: TGTGCCAGCAGTTACTCCCAACAGGGATACTACAATGAGCAGTTCTTC
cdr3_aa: CASSYSQQGYYNEQFF

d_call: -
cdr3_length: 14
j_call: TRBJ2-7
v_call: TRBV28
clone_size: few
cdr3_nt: TGTGCCAGCAGTTTGGCGGTCGGCTCCTACGAGCATTACTTC
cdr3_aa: CASSLAVGSYEHYF

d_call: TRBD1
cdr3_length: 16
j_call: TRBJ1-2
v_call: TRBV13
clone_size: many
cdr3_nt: TGTGCCAGCAGCATCCGATCCGGGACAGCCAACTATGGCTACACCTTC
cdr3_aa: CASSIRSGTANYGYTF

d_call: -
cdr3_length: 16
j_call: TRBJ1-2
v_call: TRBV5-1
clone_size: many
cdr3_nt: TGCGCCAGCAGCTTGGCAAGGGGGGGCTCTAACTATGGCTACACCTTC
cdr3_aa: CASSLARGGSNYGYTF

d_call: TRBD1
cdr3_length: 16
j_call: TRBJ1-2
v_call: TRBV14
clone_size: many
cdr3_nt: TGTGCCAGCAGCCAAAATACCGGGACAGGAGGAGCCGGCTACACCTTC
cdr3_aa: CASSQNTGTGGAGYTF

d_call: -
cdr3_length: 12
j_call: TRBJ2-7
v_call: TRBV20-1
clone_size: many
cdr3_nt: TGCAGTGCGCCCGGACGCTCCTACGAGCAGTACTTC
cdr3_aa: CSAPGRSYEQYF

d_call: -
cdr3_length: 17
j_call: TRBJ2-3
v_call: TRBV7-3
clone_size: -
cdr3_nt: TGTGCCAGCAGCTTAACGTGGATAGGGGGAAGGACAGATACGCAGTATTTT
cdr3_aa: CASSLTWIGGRTDTQYF

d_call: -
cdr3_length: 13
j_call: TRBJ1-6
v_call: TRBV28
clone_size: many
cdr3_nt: TGTGCCAGCACCCCGGGGGGCCGTTCACCCCTCCACTTT
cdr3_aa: CASTPGGRSPLHF

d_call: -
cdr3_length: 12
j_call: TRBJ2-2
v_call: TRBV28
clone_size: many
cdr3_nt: TGTGCCAGCAGTTTTCCGAACGGGGAGCTGTTTTTT
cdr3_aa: CASSFPNGELFF

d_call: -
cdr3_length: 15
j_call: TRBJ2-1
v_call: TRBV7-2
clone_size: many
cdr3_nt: TGTGCCAGCAGCCCGGGCGGAGTAAGGTACAATGAGCAGTTCTTC
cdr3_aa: CASSPGGVRYNEQFF

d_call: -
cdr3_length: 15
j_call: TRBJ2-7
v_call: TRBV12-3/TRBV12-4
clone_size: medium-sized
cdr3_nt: TGTGCCAGCAGTAACAACAGGGATCTGTCCTACGAGCAGTACTTC
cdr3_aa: CASSNNRDLSYEQYF

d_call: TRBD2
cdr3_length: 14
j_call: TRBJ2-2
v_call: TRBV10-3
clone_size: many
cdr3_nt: TGTGCCAGTCCCGGACTAGCGAACACCGGGGAGCTGTTTTTT
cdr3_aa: CASPGLANTGELFF

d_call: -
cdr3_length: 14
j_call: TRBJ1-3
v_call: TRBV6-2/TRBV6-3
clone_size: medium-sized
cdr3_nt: TGTGCCAGCAGTGCGACGGATTCTGGAAACACCATATATTTT
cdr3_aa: CASSATDSGNTIYF

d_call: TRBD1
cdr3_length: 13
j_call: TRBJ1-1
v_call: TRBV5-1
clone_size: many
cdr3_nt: TGCGCCAGCAGCACCACAGGGGGCACTGAAGCTTTCTTT
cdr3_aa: CASSTTGGTEAFF

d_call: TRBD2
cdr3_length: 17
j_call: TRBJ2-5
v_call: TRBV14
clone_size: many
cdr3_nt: TGTGCCAGCAGCCAAGGTTGGCTAGCGGGGGGCGGAGAGACCCAGTACTTC
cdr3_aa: CASSQGWLAGGGETQYF

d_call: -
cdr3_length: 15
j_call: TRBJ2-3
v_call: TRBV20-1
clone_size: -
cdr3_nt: TGCAGTGCTAGATGTTCCTCAGGAAGCACAGATACGCAGTATTTT
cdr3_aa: CSARCSSGSTDTQYF

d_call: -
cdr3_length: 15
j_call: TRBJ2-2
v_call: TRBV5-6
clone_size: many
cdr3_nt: TGTGCCAGCTTCCTCGTGGGGAAGGGCACCGGGGAGCTGTTTTTT
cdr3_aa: CASFLVGKGTGELFF

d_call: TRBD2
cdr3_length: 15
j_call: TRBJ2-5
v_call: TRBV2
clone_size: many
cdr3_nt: TGTGCCAGCAGTGGGTCCGGGACTAGGGCAGAGACCCAGTACTTC
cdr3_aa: CASSGSGTRAETQYF

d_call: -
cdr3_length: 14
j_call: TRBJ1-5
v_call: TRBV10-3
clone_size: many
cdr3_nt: TGTGCCATCAGTGATGGGGGGCTCAATCAGCCCCAGCATTTT
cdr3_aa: CAISDGGLNQPQHF

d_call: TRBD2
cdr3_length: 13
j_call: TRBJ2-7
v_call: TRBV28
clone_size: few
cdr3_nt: TGTGCCAGCAGTAGCGGGAGCTCCTACGAGCAGTACTTC
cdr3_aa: CASSSGSSYEQYF

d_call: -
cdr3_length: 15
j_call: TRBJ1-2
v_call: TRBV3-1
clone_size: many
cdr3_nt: TGTGCCAGCAGCCAAGGACCTCGTGGGGCTTATGGCTACACCTTC
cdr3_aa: CASSQGPRGAYGYTF

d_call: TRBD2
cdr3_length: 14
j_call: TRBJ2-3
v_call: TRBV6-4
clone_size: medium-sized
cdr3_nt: TGTGCCAGCAGTGCTAGCGGGGGGGCAGATACGCAGTATTTT
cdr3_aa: CASSASGGADTQYF

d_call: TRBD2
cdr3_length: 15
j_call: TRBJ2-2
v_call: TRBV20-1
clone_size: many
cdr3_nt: TGCAGTGCTAGAACTAGCGGGGGTGATAGCGGGGAGCTGTTTTTT
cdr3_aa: CSARTSGGDSGELFF

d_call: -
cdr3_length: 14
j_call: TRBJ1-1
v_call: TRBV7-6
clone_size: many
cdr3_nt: TGTGCCAGCAGCCGATATGACAGGAACACTGAAGCTTTCTTT
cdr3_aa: CASSRYDRNTEAFF

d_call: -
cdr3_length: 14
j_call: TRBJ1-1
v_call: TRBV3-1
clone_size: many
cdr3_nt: TGTGCCAGCACCGAGAAGTCAGACAACACTGAAGCTTTCTTT
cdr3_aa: CASTEKSDNTEAFF

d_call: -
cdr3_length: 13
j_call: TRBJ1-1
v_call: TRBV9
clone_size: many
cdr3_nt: TGTGCCAGCAGCCCCGACGGGACCTGGGAAGCTTTCTTT
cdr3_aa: CASSPDGTWEAFF

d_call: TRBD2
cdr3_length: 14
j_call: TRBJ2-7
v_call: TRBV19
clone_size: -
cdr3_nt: TGTGCCAGTAGTATGAAAGCGGGAGCTGGTGAGCAGTACTTC
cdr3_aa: CASSMKAGAGEQYF

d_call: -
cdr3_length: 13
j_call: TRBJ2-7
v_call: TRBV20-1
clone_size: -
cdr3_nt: TGCAGTGCTGGAGATAGAGCAGGGTTTGAGCAGTACTTC
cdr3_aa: CSAGDRAGFEQYF

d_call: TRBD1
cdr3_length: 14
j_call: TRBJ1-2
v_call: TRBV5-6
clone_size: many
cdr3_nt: TGTGCCAGCAGCTTGGAAGGACAGGGCTATGGCTACACCTTC
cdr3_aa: CASSLEGQGYGYTF

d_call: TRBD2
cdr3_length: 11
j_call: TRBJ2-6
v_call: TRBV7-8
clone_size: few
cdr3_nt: TGTGCCAGCAGCTTAGTTACTAGCGGGGCTTTC
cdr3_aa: CASSLVTSGAF

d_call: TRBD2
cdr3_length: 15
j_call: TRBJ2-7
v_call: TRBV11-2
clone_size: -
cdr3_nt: TGTGCCAGCAGCTTAAAAGGGACTAGCGTCGACGAGCAGTACTTC
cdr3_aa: CASSLKGTSVDEQYF

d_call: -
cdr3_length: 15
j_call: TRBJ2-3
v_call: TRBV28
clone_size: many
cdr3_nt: TGTGCCAGCCCCTCGGCTGACCCTAGCACAGATACGCAGTATTTT
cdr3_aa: CASPSADPSTDTQYF

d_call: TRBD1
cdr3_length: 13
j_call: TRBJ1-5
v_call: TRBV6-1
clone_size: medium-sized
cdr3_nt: TGTGCCAGCAGAGTGGACAGGGATCAGCCCCAGCATTTT
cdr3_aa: CASRVDRDQPQHF

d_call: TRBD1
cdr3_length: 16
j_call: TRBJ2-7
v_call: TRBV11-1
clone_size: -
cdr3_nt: TGTGCCAGCAGCTGGAAATTGGGACAGGAGTCCTACGAGCAGTACTTC
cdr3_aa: CASSWKLGQESYEQYF

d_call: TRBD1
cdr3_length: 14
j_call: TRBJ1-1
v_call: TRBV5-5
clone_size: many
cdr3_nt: TGTGCCAGCAGCTTTATAACAGGGGACACTGAAGCTTTCTTT
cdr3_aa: CASSFITGDTEAFF

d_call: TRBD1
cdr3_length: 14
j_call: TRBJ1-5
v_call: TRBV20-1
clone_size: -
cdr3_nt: TGCAGTGCTAGAGGAGGGACAGTTAATCAGCCCCAGCATTTT
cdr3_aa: CSARGGTVNQPQHF

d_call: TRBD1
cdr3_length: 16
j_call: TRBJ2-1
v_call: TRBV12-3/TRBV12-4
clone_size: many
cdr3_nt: TGTGCCAGCAGCCGGGCAGGGGGCGGGTTGAGGGGTGAGCAGTTCTTC
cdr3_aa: CASSRAGGGLRGEQFF

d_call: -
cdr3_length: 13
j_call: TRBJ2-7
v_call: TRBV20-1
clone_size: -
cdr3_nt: TGCAGTGCCCCCCCTTCAGGGGTCTACGAGCAGTACTTC
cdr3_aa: CSAPPSGVYEQYF

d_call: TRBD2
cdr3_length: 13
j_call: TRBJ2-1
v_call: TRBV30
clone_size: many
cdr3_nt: TGTGCCTGGGAGACTAGCGGAAACAATGAGCAGTTCTTC
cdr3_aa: CAWETSGNNEQFF

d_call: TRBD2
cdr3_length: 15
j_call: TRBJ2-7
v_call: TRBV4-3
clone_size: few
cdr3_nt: TGCGCCAGCAGCCAAGCTAGCGGGAGGTCCTACGAGCAGTACTTC
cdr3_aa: CASSQASGRSYEQYF

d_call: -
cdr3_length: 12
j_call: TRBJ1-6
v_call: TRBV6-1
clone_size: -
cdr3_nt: TGTGCCGGTATACGTGAGGATTCACCCCTCCACTTT
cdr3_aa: CAGIREDSPLHF

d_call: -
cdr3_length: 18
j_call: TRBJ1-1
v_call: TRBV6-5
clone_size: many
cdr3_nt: TGTGCCAGCAGTAACCGGGGGGGATGGGAGGGCTTGAACGCTGAAGCTTTCTTT
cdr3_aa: CASSNRGGWEGLNAEAFF

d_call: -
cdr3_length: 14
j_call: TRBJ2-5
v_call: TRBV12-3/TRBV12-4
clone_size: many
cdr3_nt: TGTGCCAGCAGCGCAAGGGGGGGGCCGGAGACCCAGTACTTC
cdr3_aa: CASSARGGPETQYF

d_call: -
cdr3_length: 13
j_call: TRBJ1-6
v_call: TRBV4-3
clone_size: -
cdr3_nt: TGCGCCAGCAGCCAAGTGGTGGCCGCACCCCTCCACTTT
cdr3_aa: CASSQVVAAPLHF

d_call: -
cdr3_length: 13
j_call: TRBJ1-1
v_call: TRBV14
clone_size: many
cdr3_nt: TGTGCCAGCAGCCCCAGGGGAAATACTGAAGCTTTCTTT
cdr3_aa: CASSPRGNTEAFF